This TCR beta chain was profiled in a study of T-cell reconstitution after alpha-beta-depleted transplantation in children. General study results and limits: Several hundred graft clones that had expanded were reportedly the source of alpha-beta T cells about two months after transplant. High day-60 TCRbeta diversity in some patients came from surviving recipient T cells and thymic progenitors. Newly generated T cells supplied most T-cell counts and diversity one year post-transplant.

This clonotype was recorded a few times. The antigen remains undetermined. Germline V CDR1 and CDR2: SQVTM, ANQGSEA. The ends were cut back, 0 bases at V and 7 bases at J, with 6 bases in the middle. This CDR3 region has 11 residues. A library of TCRbeta sequences, prepared with unique molecular identifiers, was generated. TCRdb reprocessed the PCR reads via MiXCR and lists one record per CDR3 protein. The repertoire has fewer than 700,000 distinct CDR3 sequences, roughly 13% of them found once; the top ten carry 2.2%. The chain combines TRBV29-1 with TRBJ2-5; D uncertain. The sequenced sample was PBMCs, mostly from graft donor cells, obtained 360 days after TCRalphabeta/CD19-depleted stem cell transplant. This sequence was found in a male patient younger than 18 who had a stem cell transplant for acute myeloid leukemia, so the T cells may come from the graft donor. The CDR3 sequence is CSVEELGTQYF. In DNA form, the CDR3 reads TGCAGCGTTGAAGAGTTGGGGACCCAGTACTTC.